This TCR beta chain was found in a study of beta chain features in type 1 diabetes. In its sample, this clone was seen a few times. The antigen is unknown. Study results and limitations: Naive, central memory and regulatory TCRB repertoires appeared more similar among patients than healthy donors. Possible PCR preference for shorter templates applied equally to patients and controls.

Of the isolated RNA, all was reverse transcribed, and so the sequenced material was expressed TCRB transcripts. Some 3.6 million reads per sample were averaged for naive, central memory and regulatory samples. Sequencing was performed with immunoSEQ multiplex PCR; in TCRdb, only in-frame clones are kept and a portion is missing. The data hold 300,000 to 400,000 clones, with around an eighth observed a single time. Germline lookup yields CDR1 MGHDK and CDR2 SYGVNS. This CDR3 spans 13 amino acids. The ends lost 0 bases at V and 5 bases at J; junction bases unmatched: 1. Purity (above 98%) was reached by all sorted populations.

This clonotype originated in a man in his late teens or twenties in good health. Source material: naive CD4+ T cells from blood. The J gene is TRBJ2-7, the V gene TRBV25-1; TRBD2 matches 7 bases. Here the CDR3 DNA reads TGTGCCAGCAGTGAATATGGGACTAACGAGCAGTACTTC. Amino acid sequence: CASSEYGTNEQYF.